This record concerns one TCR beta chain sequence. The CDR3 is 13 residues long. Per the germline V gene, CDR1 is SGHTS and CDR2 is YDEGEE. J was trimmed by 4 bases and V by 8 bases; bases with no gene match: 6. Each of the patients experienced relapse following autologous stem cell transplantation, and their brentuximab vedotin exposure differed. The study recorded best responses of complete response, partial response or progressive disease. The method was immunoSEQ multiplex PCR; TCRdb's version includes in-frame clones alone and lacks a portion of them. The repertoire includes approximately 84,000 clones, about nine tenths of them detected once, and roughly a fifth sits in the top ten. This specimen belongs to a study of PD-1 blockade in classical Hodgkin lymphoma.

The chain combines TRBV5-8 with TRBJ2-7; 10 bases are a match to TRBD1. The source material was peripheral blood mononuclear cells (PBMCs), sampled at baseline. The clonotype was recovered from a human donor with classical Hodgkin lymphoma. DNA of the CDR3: TGTGCCAGACCCGGGACAGGGGTTTACGAGCAGTACTTC. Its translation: CARPGTGVYEQYF.